This TCR beta chain was obtained from a study of cytomegalovirus exposure and HLA in healthy donors. Study-wide background: In a later analysis, it was reported that the roughly 120 validation repertoires had been produced on the same platform as the 500 to 750 repertoires belonging to the first cohort. General study findings and limits: Researchers counted around 170 TCR beta chains as cytomegalovirus-associated. Confirmation was obtained in vitro that a few CMV-associated chains are specific for CMV antigens. TCR sequences were mostly rare, though some public TCRs occurred in many donors.

Clones were sequenced by immunoSEQ multiplex PCR, and TCRdb holds only the in-frame ones, with some missing. The profile shows some 49,000 clones, around 91% of them singletons. CDR1 MNHEY and CDR2 SMNVEV come from the germline V gene (reference sequence). Trimming at V came to 5 bases and at J to 0 bases, leaving 10 bases not matched to a gene. This CDR3 contains 17 residues. Regarding this clone: The antigen is undetermined.

V and J are TRBV27 and TRBJ2-4; 7 bases are a match to TRBD1. The TCR originated in a man between 18 and 35 years old in good health and CMV-seronegative. Sequenced: PBMCs. The CDR3 region is CASSSRTGGEAKNIQYF. The CDR3 DNA reads as TGTGCCAGCAGTAGTCGGACAGGTGGGGAAGCCAAAAACATTCAGTACTTC.